This T cell receptor (beta chain) stems from a study of blood T cell repertoires in COVID-19. In the source study's methods: The assay estimated nucleated cells by amplifying reference gene primers. The protocol was immunoSEQ multiplex PCR, while the TCRdb copy is restricted to in-frame clones and leaves out a portion. Clone size and the V and J calls come from that table; the DNA yielded D and trimming. The sample records approximately 440,000 clones, approximately 88% being singletons. Losses at the gene ends were 6 bases for V and 6 bases for J; bases not matched to a gene: 9. Looked up from germline, CDR1 is SNHLY and CDR2 is FYNNEI. CDR3 length: 15 residues.

This chain uses TRBV2 with TRBJ2-3; the match to TRBD2 covers 10 bases. The sequence was collected from a woman aged 50 to 60 with COVID-19, enrolled during active disease. Sequencing was done on a sample of peripheral blood. This CDR3 is CASRRGTSGDDTQYF. CDR3 sequence (DNA): TGTGCCAGCAGGCGGGGTACTAGCGGGGATGATACGCAGTATTTT. Full variable domain (remainder filled in from reference TRBV2 and TRBJ2-3): EPEVTQTPSHQVTQMGQEVILRCVPISNHLYFYWYRQILGQKVEFLVSFYNNEISEKSEIFDDQFSVERPDGSNFTLKIRSTKLEDSAMYFCASRRGTSGDDTQYFGPGTRLTVL.